Sequencing of this T cell receptor (beta chain) was carried out in a study of T-cell memory formation after mild COVID-19. TCRdb re-called the 5' RACE reads through MiXCR, storing one row per CDR3 protein. The table lists around 310,000 distinct CDR3 sequences, around a sixth of them singletons. The V gene lost 4 bases and the J gene lost 6 bases, with 12 bases spanning the gap. The CDR3 loop spans 13 amino acids. The germline gives CDR1 SGHRS, CDR2 YFSETQ. V is TRBV5-1 and J is TRBJ2-3, with D uncertain. The sequence was collected from a man between 18 and 29 years old who had mild COVID-19 (a few samples of this study predate the infection). Cell type and time point are not known. The sequencing input was PBMCs or a T cell subset sorted from them (not recorded which). CDR3 coding DNA: TGCGCCAGCAGCCGAAATGTTGCGGATACGCAGTATTTT. The encoded protein is CASSRNVADTQYF.